Below are 8 T cell receptor beta chains sequenced from a single sample in a study of T cell repertoires in cytomegalovirus infection. Each CDR3 protein is one row after TCRdb ran MiXCR on the reads. The sample consists of a few hundred thousand distinct CDR3 sequences, about 13% of them appearing once. Sequenced input: PBMCs. These receptor sequences come from a human donor in good health (CMV status not recorded). Some clones in this sample may be carry-over from other donors' samples.

This clonotype has a handful of counts. This sequence joins TRBV5-1 and TRBJ1-2; TRBD1 might be the D (5 bases). The CDR3 sequence is 16 residues long. Germline CDR1 reads SGHRS; CDR2 reads YFSETQ. V lost 1 base, J lost 4 bases, and 17 bases lay in between. CDR3 region: CASSLSLTDKLYGYTF. The CDR3 nucleotides read TGCGCCAGCAGCTTGAGCCTTACGGACAAACTCTATGGCTACACCTTC.

V and J are TRBV9 and TRBJ1-3; unclear D gene. V shed 0 bases and J shed 0 bases, with 7 bases lying between them. Germline lookup yields CDR1 SGDLS and CDR2 YYNGEE. The CDR3 covers 15 residues. The CDR3 DNA follows: TGTGCCAGCAGCGTAGAGGAGCTCTCTGGAAACACCATATATTTT. It is translated as CASSVEELSGNTIYF. Combining the CDR3 with reference TRBV9 and TRBJ1-3 gives the whole variable domain DSGVTQTPKHLITATGQRVTLRCSPRSGDLSVYWYQQSLDQGLQFLIQYYNGEERAKGNILERFSAQQFPDLHSELNLSSLELGDSALYFCASSVEELSGNTIYFGEGSWLTVV.

This clonotype came up a few times. This sequence joins TRBV29-1 and TRBJ2-3, with D perhaps TRBD1 (6 bases). Germline V CDR1 and CDR2: SQVTM, ANQGSEA. V lost 5 bases to trimming and J lost 11 bases, with 17 bases between them. The CDR3 totals 12 residues. The CDR3 region is CSVLTDSREQYF. CDR3 nucleotides: TGCAGCGTTCTGACGGACAGCCGTGAGCAGTATTTT.

This clonotype occurred a few times. The chain has TRBV6-1 and TRBJ2-7; D is undetermined. This CDR3 region has 13 residues. The V gene lost 4 bases and the J gene lost 1 base, with 8 bases spanning the gap. CDR1 and CDR2 (germline): MNHNS, SASEGT. CDR3 amino acids: CASSVQTSYEQYF. DNA of the CDR3: TGTGCCAGCAGTGTCCAGACTTCCTACGAGCAGTACTTC.

This chain joins TRBV19 and TRBJ2-1; 10 bases are shared with TRBD1. This CDR3 is 15 amino acids long. The V and J ends lost 7 bases and 1 base, in that order; junction bases with no gene match: 4. The germline CDR1 and CDR2 sequences are LNHDA and SQIVND (reference sequence). CDR3 nucleotide sequence: TGTGCCAGTACTTGGACAGGGGGATCCTACAATGAGCAGTTCTTC. Translating gives CASTWTGGSYNEQFF. Together with reference TRBV19 and TRBJ2-1, the CDR3 gives the full variable domain: DGGITQSPKYLFRKEGQNVTLSCEQNLNHDAMYWYRQDPGQGLRLIYYSQIVNDFQKGDIAEGYSVSREKKESFPLTVTSAQKNPTAFYLCASTWTGGSYNEQFFGPGTRLTVL.

This clonotype was seen a few times. The rearrangement joins TRBV7-9 to TRBJ2-7; 7 nucleotides match TRBD2. Germline V lookup: CDR1 SEHNR, CDR2 FQNEAQ (reference sequence). V shed 7 bases, J shed 5 bases, and the junction held 8 bases outside the gene matches. The CDR3 extends over 13 amino acids. CDR3 bases: TGTGCCAGCACCCAGATGGCGGGGGACGAGCAGTACTTC. It translates to CASTQMAGDEQYF. The full variable domain, completed using reference TRBV7-9 and TRBJ2-7, is DTGVSQNPRHKITKRGQNVTFRCDPISEHNRLYWYRQTLGQGPEFLTYFQNEAQLEKSRLLSDRFSAERPKGSFSTLEIQRTEQGDSAMYLCASTQMAGDEQYFGPGTRLTVT.

This clonotype has just a few counts. The gene calls are TRBV20-1 and TRBJ2-3; D perhaps matches TRBD2 (5 bases). The CDR3 covers 14 residues. Germline CDR1 reads DFQATT; CDR2 reads SNEGSKA (reference sequence). V lost 6 bases and J 3 bases, leaving 16 bases between the germline ends. The CDR3 region is CSATQVVATDTQYF. The CDR3 region has the DNA TGCAGTGCAACCCAGGTTGTAGCGACAGATACGCAGTATTTT.

This clonotype showed up many times. The chain carries TRBV7-9 and TRBJ1-1; 7 nucleotides match TRBD1. The CDR3 length is 12 residues. V gave up 5 bases and J gave up 7 bases; unmatched junction bases: 4. Germline CDR1 reads SEHNR; CDR2 reads FQNEAQ (reference sequence). The CDR3 nucleotides are TGTGCCAGCAGCAAAGGGGGCCTTGAAGCTTTCTTT. It specifies CASSKGGLEAFF. The full variable domain, with the rest looked up from reference TRBV7-9 and TRBJ1-1, is DTGVSQNPRHKITKRGQNVTFRCDPISEHNRLYWYRQTLGQGPEFLTYFQNEAQLEKSRLLSDRFSAERPKGSFSTLEIQRTEQGDSAMYLCASSKGGLEAFFGQGTRLTVV.